The 5 T cell receptor beta chains in this list originate from one sample, sequenced in a study of blood T cell repertoires in COVID-19. TCRdb's table, derived via immunoSEQ multiplex PCR, lists solely in-frame clones and lacks some. Among about 220,000 clones listed, 84% were seen once. What was sequenced was peripheral blood. Receptors originate from a woman in her 30s who had recovered from COVID-19.

Turning to this clone: Different DNA sequences within this sample yield the same CDR3. The V gene is TRBV2, the J gene TRBJ1-2, with TRBD1 matching over 7 bases. Trimming cost V 4 bases and J 2 bases; bases outside gene matches: 7. Germline CDR1 and CDR2: SNHLY and FYNNEI. The CDR3 consists of 15 residues. DNA for the CDR3: TGTGCCAGCAGTGTAAACAGGGGAGCCAACTATGGCTACACCTTC. Translated, it gives CASSVNRGANYGYTF.

The rearrangement links TRBV28 to TRBJ1-1, with TRBD1 as a possible D gene (5 bases). The V gene lost 2 bases and the J gene lost 3 bases, with 10 bases spanning the gap. CDR1 and CDR2 (germline): MDHEN, SYDVKM. The CDR3 has 14 amino acids. The CDR3: CASSLAGLDTEAFF. DNA for the CDR3: TGTGCCAGCAGTTTAGCAGGGCTCGACACTGAAGCTTTCTTT.

The chain links TRBV23-1 to TRBJ2-2, with 8 nucleotides matching TRBD1. TRBV23-1 is designated an ORF whose function remains uncertain. Trimming removed 3 bases from V and 6 bases from J; junction bases left unmatched: 9. The CDR3 sequence is 16 residues long. For the CDR3, the DNA is TGCGCCAGCAGTCATAAGAGTACAGGGGGGCCCGGGGAGCTGTTTTTT. Protein: CASSHKSTGGPGELFF.

This chain joins TRBV9 and TRBJ1-6; D is ambiguous. V lost 2 bases and J lost 7, with 13 bases in between. Germline V gives CDR1 SGDLS, CDR2 YYNGEE. CDR3 length equals 15 residues. CDR3 in amino acids: CASSVSRTGNSPLHF. The CDR3 region has the DNA TGTGCCAGCAGCGTGAGTAGGACGGGAAATTCACCCCTCCACTTT.

The chain carries TRBV11-2 and TRBJ2-7; D remains ambiguous. There are 11 residues in the CDR3. CDR1 is SGHAT, CDR2 FQNNGV, per germline. Between the trimmed V and J ends, which lost 4 bases and 3 bases, there was a span of 4 bases. CDR3 amino acids: CASSSIYEQYF. CDR3 DNA sequence: TGTGCCAGCAGCTCAATCTACGAGCAGTACTTC.